Sequencing of this T cell receptor beta chain was carried out in a study of shared clonotypes between healthy human individuals. Findings and limits, study-wide: As a rule, naive subsets had a larger estimated richness than memory subsets. Clonotypes not shared had lower generation probabilities than those common to all four donors.

This clone was detected once. Its antigen is unknown. Germline assignment: CDR1 SNHLY and CDR2 FYNNEI. V gave up 8 bases and J gave up 13 bases, with 11 bases separating them. The CDR3 loop spans 10 amino acids. Using immunoSEQ multiplex PCR, the repertoire was profiled, and TCRdb retains in-frame clones only, with some absent. The repertoire holds approximately 2,000,000 clones, around 92% seen once, with 0.37% in the top ten. The clonotype was recovered from a man aged 18-30 years in good health. Some clones in this sample may be carry-over from other donors' samples. Sequenced: naive CD4+ T cells from PBMCs. This sample's subset: CD45RA+ positively selected. The gene calls are TRBV2 and TRBJ1-4; D ambiguous. CDR3: CASGPPALFF. The CDR3 DNA sequence: TGTGCCAGCGGCCCGCCGGCACTGTTTTTT. The full variable domain, with the rest looked up from reference TRBV2 and TRBJ1-4, is EPEVTQTPSHQVTQMGQEVILRCVPISNHLYFYWYRQILGQKVEFLVSFYNNEISEKSEIFDDQFSVERPDGSNFTLKIRSTKLEDSAMYFCASGPPALFFGSGTQLSVL.